Reported below is one T cell receptor (beta chain). Its antigen is unknown. This sample was taken from a study of cytomegalovirus exposure and HLA in healthy donors. About the research overall: About 79 million unique TCRs from HLA-typed donors were held in an early data release.

Primers for the PCR totalled 60 Vbeta and 13 Jbeta. Data came from immunoSEQ multiplex PCR; TCRdb stores just in-frame clones and leaves some out. The sample comprises about 160,000 clones, 68% of which are singletons, and less than 1.5% rests with the top ten. Regarding the study as a whole: It was taken for granted in presence/absence analyses that sequencing depth across donors was roughly uniform.

The clonotype originates from a man aged 50-59 years in good health and CMV-seronegative. Sequenced: PBMCs.

CDR3 loop: CASSPYRDEKLFF. The CDR3 bases are TGTGCCAGCAGTCCCTACAGGGATGAAAAACTGTTTTTT. V usage is TRBV27 and J usage is TRBJ1-4, with D possibly matching TRBD1 (6 bases). V was shortened by 5 bases and J by 6 bases, with 10 bases between the two germline ends. The germline gives CDR1 MNHEY, CDR2 SMNVEV (reference sequence). This CDR3 is 13 amino acids long.